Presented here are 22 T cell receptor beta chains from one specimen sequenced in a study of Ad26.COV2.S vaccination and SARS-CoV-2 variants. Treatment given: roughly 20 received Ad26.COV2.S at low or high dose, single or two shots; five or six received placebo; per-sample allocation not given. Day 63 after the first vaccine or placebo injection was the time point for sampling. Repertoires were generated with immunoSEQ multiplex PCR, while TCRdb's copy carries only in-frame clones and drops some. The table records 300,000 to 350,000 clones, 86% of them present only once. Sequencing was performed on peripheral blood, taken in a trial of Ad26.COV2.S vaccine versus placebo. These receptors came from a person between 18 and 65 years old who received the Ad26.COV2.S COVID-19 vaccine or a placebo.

Here the CDR3 DNA reads TGTGCCAGCAGCGATGACAGGGTAGGAGAGACCCAGTACTTC. This gives the protein CASSDDRVGETQYF. V usage is TRBV9 and J usage is TRBJ2-5; 7 bases map to TRBD1. Germline V gene sequence: CDR1 SGDLS, CDR2 YYNGEE. V shed 3 bases, J shed 4 bases, and the junction held 6 bases outside the gene matches. CDR3 length: 14 amino acids.

The CDR3 nucleotides read TGTGCCTGGAGTTTATTTACCAATGAGCAGTTCTTC. The encoded protein is CAWSLFTNEQFF. The rearrangement uses TRBV30 and TRBJ2-1; D unresolved. The CDR3 has 12 residues. Germline assignment: CDR1 GTSNPN and CDR2 SVGIG (reference sequence). V shed 2 bases and J shed 6 bases, with 8 bases lying between them.

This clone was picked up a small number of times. This chain's CDR3 is CASSQDISDYNEQFF. CDR3 DNA: TGTGCCAGCAGCCAAGATATTTCGGACTACAATGAGCAGTTCTTC. The V gene is TRBV4-2, the J gene TRBJ2-1; no firm D call. This CDR3 region has 15 residues. V was shortened by 0 bases and J by 3 bases, with 9 bases between the two germline ends. Per the germline V gene, CDR1 is LGHNA and CDR2 is YNFKEQ.

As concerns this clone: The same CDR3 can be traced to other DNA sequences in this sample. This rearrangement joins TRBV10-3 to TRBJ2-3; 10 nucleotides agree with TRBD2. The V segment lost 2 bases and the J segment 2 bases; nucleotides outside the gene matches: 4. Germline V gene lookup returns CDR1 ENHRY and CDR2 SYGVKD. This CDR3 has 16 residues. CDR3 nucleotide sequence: TGTGCCATCAGTGAGGGTCTAGCGGGGGCCACAGATACGCAGTATTTT. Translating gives CAISEGLAGATDTQYF.

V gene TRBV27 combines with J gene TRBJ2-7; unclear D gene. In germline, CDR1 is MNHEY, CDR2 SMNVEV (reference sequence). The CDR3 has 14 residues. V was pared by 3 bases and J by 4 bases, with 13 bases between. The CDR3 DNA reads TGTGCCAGCAGTTTCGCCCCCGGTCGATACGAGCAGTACTTC. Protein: CASSFAPGRYEQYF.

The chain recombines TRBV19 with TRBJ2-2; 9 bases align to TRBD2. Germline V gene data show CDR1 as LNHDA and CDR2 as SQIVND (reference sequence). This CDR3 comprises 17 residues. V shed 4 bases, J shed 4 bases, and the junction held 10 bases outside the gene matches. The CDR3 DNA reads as TGTGCCAGTAGTAGGCTAGCGGGGATACCCAGCACCGGGGAGCTGTTTTTT. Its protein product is CASSRLAGIPSTGELFF.

CDR3 region: CAWSPGGIRYGYTF. The CDR3 nucleotides are TGTGCCTGGAGTCCAGGGGGGATTAGGTATGGCTACACCTTC. The genes are TRBV30 and TRBJ1-2; 7 nucleotides agree with TRBD1. The germline CDR1 and CDR2 sequences are GTSNPN and SVGIG (reference sequence). The junction had 8 bases not matched to a gene; V was cut back by 2 bases and J by 5 bases. The CDR3 length is 14 residues.

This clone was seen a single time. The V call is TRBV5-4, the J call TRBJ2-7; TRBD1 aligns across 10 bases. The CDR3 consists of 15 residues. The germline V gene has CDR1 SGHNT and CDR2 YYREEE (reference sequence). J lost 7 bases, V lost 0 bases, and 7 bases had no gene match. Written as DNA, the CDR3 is TGTGCCAGCAGCTTGGGGGGGACAGGGGAGTGGGAGCAGTACTTC. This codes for CASSLGGTGEWEQYF. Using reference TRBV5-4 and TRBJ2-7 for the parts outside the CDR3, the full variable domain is ETGVTQSPTHLIKTRGQQVTLRCSSQSGHNTVSWYQQALGQGPQFIFQYYREEENGRGNFPPRFSGLQFPNYSSELNVNALELDDSALYLCASSLGGTGEWEQYFGPGTRLTVT.

CDR3 nucleotide sequence: TGTGCCAGCAGCTTTCGGCGGGGTCGCATCGAGCAGTACTTC. Translating it yields CASSFRRGRIEQYF. The chain couples TRBV7-2 to TRBJ2-7; maybe TRBD2 (6 bases). The CDR3 runs 14 residues. Trimming took 3 bases from V and 6 from J, leaving 15 bases between them. The germline V gene has CDR1 SGHTA and CDR2 FQGNSA. The full variable domain, its missing parts supplied by reference TRBV7-2 and TRBJ2-7, is GAGVSQSPSNKVTEKGKDVELRCDPISGHTALYWYRQSLGQGLEFLIYFQGNSAPDKSGLPSDRFSAERTGGSVSTLTIQRTQQEDSAVYLCASSFRRGRIEQYFGPGTRLTVT.

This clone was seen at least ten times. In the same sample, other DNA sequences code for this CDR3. Here the CDR3 DNA reads TGTGCCAGCAGTTCGGACAGGCGGCAGCCCCAGCATTTT. Protein: CASSSDRRQPQHF. The rearrangement links TRBV6-2 or TRBV6-3 to TRBJ1-5; 7 positions match TRBD1. V dropped 4 bases and J dropped 7; count of bases not matched to a gene: 4. Per germline, CDR1 MNHEY and CDR2 SVGEGT. This CDR3 is built from 13 residues.

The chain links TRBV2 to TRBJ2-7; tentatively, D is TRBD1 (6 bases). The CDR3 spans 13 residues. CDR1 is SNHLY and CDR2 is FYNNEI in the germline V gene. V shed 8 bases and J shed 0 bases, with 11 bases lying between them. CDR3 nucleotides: TGTGCCAGCCTCCGGGACACCTCCTACGAGCAGTACTTC. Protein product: CASLRDTSYEQYF.

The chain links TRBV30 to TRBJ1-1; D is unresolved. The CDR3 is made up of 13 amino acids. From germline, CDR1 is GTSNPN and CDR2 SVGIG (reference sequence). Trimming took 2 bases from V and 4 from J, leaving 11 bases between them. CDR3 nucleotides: TGTGCCTGGAGTAAGAGCTTCGGCACTGAAGCTTTCTTT. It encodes CAWSKSFGTEAFF.

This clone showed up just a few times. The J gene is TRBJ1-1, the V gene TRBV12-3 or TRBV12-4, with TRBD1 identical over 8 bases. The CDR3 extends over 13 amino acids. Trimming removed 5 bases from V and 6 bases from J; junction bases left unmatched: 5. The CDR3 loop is CASSPQQGAEAFF. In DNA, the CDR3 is TGTGCCAGCAGTCCTCAACAGGGGGCTGAAGCTTTCTTT.

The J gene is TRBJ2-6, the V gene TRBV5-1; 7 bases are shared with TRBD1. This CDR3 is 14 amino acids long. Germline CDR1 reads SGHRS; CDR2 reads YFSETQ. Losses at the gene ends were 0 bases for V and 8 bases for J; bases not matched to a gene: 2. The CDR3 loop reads CASSLEGAPNVLTF. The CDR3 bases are TGCGCCAGCAGCTTGGAGGGGGCGCCCAACGTCCTGACTTTC.

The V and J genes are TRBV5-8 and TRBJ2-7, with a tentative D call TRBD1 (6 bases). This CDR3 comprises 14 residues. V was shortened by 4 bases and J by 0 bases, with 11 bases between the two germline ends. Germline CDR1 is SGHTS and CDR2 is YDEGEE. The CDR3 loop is CASSRQGSSYEQYF. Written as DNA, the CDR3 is TGTGCCAGCAGCCGGCAGGGGAGCTCCTACGAGCAGTACTTC.

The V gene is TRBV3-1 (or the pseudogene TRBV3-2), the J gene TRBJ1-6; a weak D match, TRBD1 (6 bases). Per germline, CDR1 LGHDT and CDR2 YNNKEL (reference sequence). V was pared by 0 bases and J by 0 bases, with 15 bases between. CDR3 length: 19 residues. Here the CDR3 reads CASSQDRTGTSSYNSPLHF. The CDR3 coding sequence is TGTGCCAGCAGCCAAGATCGAACAGGGACGAGCTCCTATAATTCACCCCTCCACTTT.

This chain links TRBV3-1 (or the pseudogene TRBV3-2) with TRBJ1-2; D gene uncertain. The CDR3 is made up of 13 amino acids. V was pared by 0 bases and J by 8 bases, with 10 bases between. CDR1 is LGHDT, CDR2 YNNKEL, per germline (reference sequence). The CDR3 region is CASSQEWGWGYTF. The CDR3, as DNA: TGTGCCAGCAGCCAAGAATGGGGTTGGGGCTACACCTTC.

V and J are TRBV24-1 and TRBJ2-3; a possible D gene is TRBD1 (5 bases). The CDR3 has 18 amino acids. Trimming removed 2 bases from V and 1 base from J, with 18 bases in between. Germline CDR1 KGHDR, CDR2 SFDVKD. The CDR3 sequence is CATSDSKQGSVGTDTQYF. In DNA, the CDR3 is TGTGCCACCAGTGATTCCAAGCAGGGATCGGTCGGCACAGATACGCAGTATTTT.

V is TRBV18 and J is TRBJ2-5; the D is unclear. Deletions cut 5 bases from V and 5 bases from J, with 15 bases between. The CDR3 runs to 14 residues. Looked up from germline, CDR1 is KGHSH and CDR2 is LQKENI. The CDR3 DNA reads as TGTGCCAGCTCAGGCCCCGGGCCAAGGGAGACCCAGTACTTC. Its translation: CASSGPGPRETQYF.

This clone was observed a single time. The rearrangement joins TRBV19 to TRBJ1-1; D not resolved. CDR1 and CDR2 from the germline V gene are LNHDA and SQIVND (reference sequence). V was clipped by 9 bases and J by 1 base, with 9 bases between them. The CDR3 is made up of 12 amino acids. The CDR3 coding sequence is TGTGCCAGCCAGTGGGGGAACACTGAAGCTTTCTTT. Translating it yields CASQWGNTEAFF.

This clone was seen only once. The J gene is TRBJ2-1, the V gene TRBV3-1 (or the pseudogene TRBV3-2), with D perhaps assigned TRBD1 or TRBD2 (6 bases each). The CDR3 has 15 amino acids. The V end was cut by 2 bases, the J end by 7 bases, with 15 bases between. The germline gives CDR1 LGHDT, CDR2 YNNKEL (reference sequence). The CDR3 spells CASSQRGPAGNEQFF. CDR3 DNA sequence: TGTGCCAGCAGCCAACGGGGGCCCGCGGGAAATGAGCAGTTCTTC.

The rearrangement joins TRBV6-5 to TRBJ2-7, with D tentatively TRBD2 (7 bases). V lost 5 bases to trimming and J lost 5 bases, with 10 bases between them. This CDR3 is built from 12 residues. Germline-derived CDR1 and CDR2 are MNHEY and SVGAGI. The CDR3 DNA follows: TGTGCCAGCAGTCGGGGGGCACACGAGCAGTACTTC. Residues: CASSRGAHEQYF.